This T cell receptor (beta chain) was sequenced in a study of T cells in Graves' hyperthyroidism and ophthalmopathy (dated by TCRdb to about 2019). Looking at the study overall: Peripheral blood was collected at initial diagnosis, before any treatment. A discovery cohort of about a hundred patients, roughly 40 with Graves' ophthalmopathy and approximately 60 with stable Graves' hyperthyroidism, was used to find distinguishing TCR V-J signatures. Prospective prediction of ophthalmopathy was tested in an independent validation cohort consisting of some 20 hyperthyroidism patients and some 15 patients who later progressed to ophthalmopathy. The 75 to 100 discovery patients were randomly split 7:3 into training and test sets. In more than 5 Graves' hyperthyroidism patients, the study also compared T-cell repertoires from thyroid tissue with T-cell repertoires from blood. After sampling, hyperthyroidism patients received methimazole starting at 30 mg daily, and ophthalmopathy patients received high-dose intravenous methylprednisolone. The paper reports TCR Vbeta CDR3 sequencing of some 140 peripheral blood samples: around 45 ophthalmopathy, roughly 74 hyperthyroidism and 17 progressor patients.

This clonotype was detected only a few times. Its antigen target is currently unknown. Base-call qualities are not available, and no considerably larger clone is one nucleotide away. TCR beta CDR3 regions were amplified from RNA transcripts. A first-round RT-PCR of the TCR CDR3 used the HTBI primer set with the Qiagen OneStep RT-PCR kit. Libraries were constructed in a second round of multiplex PCR, after which size selection and purification were carried out. Libraries were sequenced paired-end with 100 bp reads on an Illumina HiSeq2000. In the original analysis: Raw data were processed with SOAPnuke, discarding reads with adapters, uncalled bases, mean Phred below 15, or no exact constant-primer or identifier match. High-quality paired reads were merged using COPE v1.2.5, and each unique nucleotide sequence was defined as a clonotype. MiTCR v1.1 was used to align clonotypes to the IMGT TRBV, TRBD and TRBJ reference segments. Analysis was restricted to V-J combinations with a frequency above 0.0001, which covered roughly 99% of repertoires. A TCS score was defined as the ratio of F50 (clonal expansion) to E x V (chaos), with BLOSUM62-based TCRdist applied between CDR3 peptides within each V-J. Welch's t-statistics and random forest reduced 500 to 650 V-J features to 10 to 15, which were used in a naive Bayes classifier (R e1071). The public reads were run again by TCRdb, first through fastp at Q25 and then through MiXCR, and only productive beta chains were kept. Here each entry gathers all rows of one CDR3 protein and keeps the most common genes and DNA. V and J calls and clone size were set by TCRdb, not the authors. The sample table holds fewer than 450,000 distinct CDR3 sequences, of which approximately 17% were seen once. The ten biggest clones cover 40% of the sample.

Moderately to severely active disease, a Clinical Activity Score of at least 3, a NOSPECS grade of at least 4, and a duration under 3 months were present in ophthalmopathy patients. Patients with uncontrolled infections, other autoimmune diseases, pregnancy or lactation were excluded. Diagnoses were based on clinical symptoms, serum thyroxine and TRAb, thyroid ultrasound and orbital computed tomography. PBMCs were isolated from more than 8 ml of fresh peripheral blood by Ficoll-Paque density gradient centrifugation. Trizol reagent was used to extract total RNA, and RNA quality was then checked on an Agilent 2100 Bioanalyzer. Trimmed from V: 7 bases; trimmed from J: 6 bases; junction bases lacking a gene match: 9. Spanning cysteine to phenylalanine, the CDR3 consists of 14 amino acids. CDR3 DNA is the only sequence kept; it has 42 bases, read in frame from the first base. Overall study results and their limits: Sample size was not statistically predetermined, and blinding of investigators to group allocation was not performed. A 13 V-J signature model separated ophthalmopathy from stable hyperthyroidism, with around 88% sensitivity and 81.08% specificity in cross-validation and 80%/75% in testing. In validation, progression to ophthalmopathy was predicted by the model with 70% to 71% sensitivity and 72% to 85% specificity, a median of roughly 6 months before onset. Most expanded thyroid clonotypes (frequency above 0.001) were also found in blood, which suggests that blood repertoires may mirror thyroid immune responses.

The chain uses TRBV12-3 or TRBV12-4 and TRBJ2-1, and 7 junction bases match TRBD1. The sample was blood. The TCR sequence derives from a man younger than 35 with Graves' ophthalmopathy. The CDR3 region: CASNEQGTPNEQFF. The DNA reads TGTGCCAGCAACGAACAGGGGACCCCCAATGAGCAGTTCTTC.